The clone carrying this T cell receptor beta chain was counted many times. Construction of the TCR beta libraries employed iRepertoire HTBI primers in conjunction with Arm-PCR of CDR3 regions. From the multiplex PCR reads, TCRdb called clonotypes with MiXCR, one entry per CDR3 protein. Seen here are approximately 300,000 distinct CDR3 sequences, over 15% observed once, and the top ten hold more than 30%. Between the trimmed V and J ends, which lost 6 bases and 6 bases, there was a span of 18 bases. The CDR3 runs to 15 residues. Germline lookup yields CDR1 KGHSH and CDR2 LQKENI. The sample belongs to a study of regulatory T cells in long-lasting Graves disease. Described time point: newly diagnosed GD, antithyroid drugs for less than 3 months. PBMCs provided the RNA from which the TCR library was made.

The receptor was derived from a female donor with Graves disease. Here the sequenced sample was peripheral blood mononuclear cells (PBMCs), taken at new diagnosis, from a patient treated with antithyroid drugs. The chain uses TRBV18 and TRBJ2-1, with D possibly being TRBD1 or TRBD2 (6 bases each). The CDR3 sequence: CASSPTPGGGNEQFF. DNA for the CDR3: TGTGCCAGCTCCCCGACCCCCGGAGGGGGCAATGAGCAGTTCTTC.